The source of this TCR beta chain is a study of sequential checkpoint blockade in melanoma (dated by TCRdb to about 2019). At the level of the whole study: In a 1:1 randomization, patients received either first-line nivolumab then ipilimumab (arm A) or ipilimumab then nivolumab (arm B). Maintenance nivolumab came after each of the two trial sequences.

The immunoSEQ Assay was used to immunosequence TCRbeta CDR3 regions from genomic DNA. Before high-throughput sequencing, the genomic DNA was amplified using bias-controlled multiplex PCR. Processing in the source paper ran as follows. To quantify the absolute abundance of each unique TCRbeta CDR3 region, the sequences were collapsed and filtered. Clonality, defined as 1 minus Pielou's evenness, was calculated using only productive rearrangements. A previously published method was used to identify clones with significantly greater frequencies in on-treatment samples than in baseline samples. The clones in this table, taken by TCRdb from immuneACCESS, are in-frame only. Not every clone is retained; where verified, under half of the shortfall comes from an unresolved V gene, and the cause of the rest is unknown. V and J calls and clone size follow that table, whereas D and trimming were derived from the DNA. The sample yields some 19,000 clones; roughly 80% were counted once. The ten largest clones capture 34% of the sample.

In its sample, this clone was seen a few times. Which antigen it targets is not known. Nothing much larger sits one base from this clone, and base qualities are not available. Per the publication, the treatment or condition label means: randomized to nivolumab then ipilimumab (arm A) or the reverse (arm B). None of the trial patients had been given prior DNA-damaging chemotherapy. A FACS Aria II flow cytometer was used to sort live CD3+CD8+ cells that were negative for CD19 and CD56 from thawed PBMCs. CheckMate 064, a randomized, open-label phase II trial of sequential checkpoint blockade, was the source of the samples, all of which came from patients with melanoma. Leukapheresis was used to collect peripheral blood mononuclear cells, which were then purified with Ficoll-Paque and frozen in human serum with around 10% DMSO. Immediately after sorting, the purity of sorted blood CD3+CD8+ cells was verified to be >98%, after which DNA was extracted.

The paper's findings and limits, for the study overall: Validation of the response-prediction model combining TCR metrics and mutation burden is needed in larger, independent patient cohorts.

Deletion took 3 bases off V and 10 bases off J, with a span of 16 bases between the germline ends. The CDR3 contains 15 residues, cysteine and phenylalanine counted. Kept here is only the CDR3 DNA, which spans 45 bases and is read in frame from base 1. The germline V gene provides CDR1 SGHTA and CDR2 FQGNSA. Source: CD8+ T cells sorted from blood (inferred from file names), taken from a patient given nivolumab and ipilimumab in sequence. This receptor was obtained from a human donor with melanoma. Recombination joined TRBV7-2 with TRBJ1-6, with TRBD1 tentatively as D gene (5 bases match). The nucleotide sequence reads as follows: TGTGCCAGCAGCTTTTATAGGGGCTCGAGCTCACCCCTCCACTTT. This sequence encodes CASSFYRGSSSPLHF.